Shown below are 8 T cell receptor beta chains from a single sample sequenced in a study of T cells in Graves' hyperthyroidism and ophthalmopathy. RNA transcripts gave rise to amplified TCR beta CDR3 regions. The study used the HTBI primer set for a first-round RT-PCR of the TCR CDR3. MiXCR, run by TCRdb on the multiplex PCR reads, gives a single entry per CDR3 protein. The sample includes 45,000 to 75,000 distinct CDR3 sequences, about 50% seen only once; the top ten take about an eighth. Sequencing was done on a sample of blood. These receptors all come from a woman aged 25 to 39 with Graves' ophthalmopathy.

For this clonotype: No conserved phenylalanine or tryptophan ends this CDR3, so it is likely a read error. V usage is TRBV5-1 and J usage is TRBJ2-7; weak D call: TRBD1 (6 bases). Germline V gene data show CDR1 as SGHRS and CDR2 as YFSETQ. The CDR3 totals 14 residues. The CDR3 sequence: CASSSTGSSYEQYL. CDR3 nucleotides: TGCGCCAGCAGCTCAACAGGGAGCTCCTACGAACAGTACCTC.

In the case of this clonotype: The CDR3 carries no conserved terminal phenylalanine or tryptophan, so it likely arises from a read error. No DNA is shown, since the ends of the CDR3 on it are uncertain; the CDR3 is the one TCRdb lists. This rearrangement joins TRBV24-1 to TRBJ1-1; the table gives TRBD1 as D, unverified against the DNA. The length of the CDR3 is 13 amino acids, counting both ends. CDR1 is KGHDR and CDR2 is SFDVKD in the germline V gene. CDR3 in amino acids: CATSDSAGPTSGY.

As regards this clonotype: Germline is not matched at one junction end, which may reflect a read error. The V call is TRBV2, the J call TRBJ1-2; D remains ambiguous. The CDR3 contains 14 residues. CDR1 and CDR2 (germline): SNHLY, FYNNEI. CDR3 sequence reads: CASSEGTSGYDYTF. DNA of the CDR3: TGTGCCAGCAGTGAAGGGACCTCTGGGTATGACTACACCTTC.

This clonotype was seen at least ten times. The V call is TRBV11-2, the J call TRBJ2-7, with D tentatively TRBD1 or TRBD2 (5 bases each). V dropped 3 bases and J dropped 0 bases, with 15 bases sitting between them. Germline V gene sequence: CDR1 SGHAT, CDR2 FQNNGV. The CDR3 spans 16 residues. CDR3 in DNA: TGTGCCAGCAGCTTTCGTGGGGGACGGAGCTCCTACGAGCAGTACTTC. Residues: CASSFRGGRSSYEQYF.

This clonotype came up many times. The chain links TRBV5-1 to TRBJ2-5, with TRBD1 matching over 9 bases. The CDR3 is 13 residues long. The ends lost 2 bases at V and 5 bases at J; junction bases unmatched: 1. From germline, CDR1 is SGHRS and CDR2 YFSETQ. Here the CDR3 DNA reads TGCGCCAGCAGCTTACAGGGGGCCGAGACCCAGTACTTC. Protein product: CASSLQGAETQYF.

The chain recombines TRBV19 with TRBJ1-5; D gene uncertain. The CDR3 has 17 amino acids. Per germline, CDR1 LNHDA and CDR2 SQIVND (reference sequence). Between the trimmed V and J ends, which lost 0 bases and 11 bases, there was a span of 23 bases. CDR3 residues: CASSIDAPSGSRETQHF. The CDR3 DNA follows: TGTGCCAGTAGTATAGACGCTCCTAGCGGGAGCAGAGAGACCCAGCATTTT.

This clonotype is a singleton in its sample. This chain connects TRBV5-1 to TRBJ2-3, with 12 bases matching TRBD2. Germline CDR1 is SGHRS and CDR2 is YFSETQ. After removal of 2 bases from V and 11 bases from J, the junction contained 12 bases not matched to a gene. The CDR3 has 16 residues. The CDR3 loop is CASSFQGLAGNNEQYF. CDR3 bases: TGCGCCAGCAGCTTTCAAGGACTAGCGGGAAACAATGAGCAGTATTTT.

This clonotype has a count of ten or more. The CDR3 loop is CASSLMAFNQPQHF. As DNA, the CDR3 is TGTGCCAGCAGTTTAATGGCGTTCAATCAGCCCCAGCATTTT. This chain uses TRBV27 with TRBJ1-5, with D unclear. The CDR3 has 14 amino acids. The V end lost 2 bases, the J end lost 3 bases, and 8 bases lay between the germline ends. Germline values: CDR1 MNHEY, CDR2 SMNVEV (reference sequence).